This T cell receptor beta chain was identified in a study of blood T cell repertoires in COVID-19. About the research overall: Acute and convalescent COVID-19 specimens originated in the United States, Italy and Spain. Sample material is recorded as cDNA or gDNA derived from T cells, B-cell-depleted T cells, or PBMCs.

Original methodology: The assay estimated nucleated cells by amplifying reference gene primers. Sequencing was performed with immunoSEQ multiplex PCR; in TCRdb, only in-frame clones are kept and a portion is missing. V and J calls and clone size are those listed in that table; D and trimming were worked out from the DNA. The repertoire holds 160,000 or so clones, 70% to 90% seen once, with approximately 4% in the top ten. V was cut by 4 bases and J by 6 bases, with 12 bases left in between. The CDR3 loop spans 13 amino acids. V usage is TRBV12-3 or TRBV12-4 and J usage is TRBJ1-2; a weak D match, TRBD1 (5 bases). The sample comprised peripheral blood. This TCR derives from a woman aged 65 to 85 with acute or convalescent COVID-19. For the CDR3, the DNA is TGTGCCAGCAGTTCAGCAGGGAGCCATGGCTACACCTTC. This codes for CASSSAGSHGYTF.